Included here is one T cell receptor (beta chain) sequence, with context. This record belongs to a study of shared clonotypes between healthy human individuals. As handled by the study authors: With immunoSEQ giving junction-only sequences and no quality scores, filtering differed. Some clones are missing from TCRdb's copy, which holds only in-frame ones; the method was immunoSEQ multiplex PCR. V and J calls and clone size are copied from that table; D and trimming were computed from the DNA. Of about 960,000 clones in the sample, 76% were seen once. The ends were cut back, 0 bases at V and 0 bases at J, with 7 bases in the middle. The CDR3 sequence is 15 residues long. CDR1 SGHNT and CDR2 YYREEE come from the germline V gene (reference sequence).

The TCR sequence derives from a man younger than 35 in good health. The sequencing sample was made of memory CD4+ T cells sorted from blood. Subset given: CD45RA-negative fraction. The V gene is TRBV5-4, the J gene TRBJ1-5, with no clear D. The CDR3 DNA is TGTGCCAGCAGCTTGGGACCTTATAGCAATCAGCCCCAGCATTTT. Amino acids: CASSLGPYSNQPQHF.